Listed here are 23 T cell receptor beta chains from one sample, sequenced in a study of shared clonotypes between healthy human individuals. Clones were read by immunoSEQ multiplex PCR, and TCRdb kept only the in-frame ones, dropping some. Of some 2,500,000 clones listed, 92% are singletons. Sequenced material: naive CD4+ T cells from PBMCs. Subset described: CD45RA+ positively selected. These receptors were taken from a man aged 18 to 35 in good health. Some clones in this sample may be carry-over from other donors' samples.

The chain couples TRBV21-1 to TRBJ1-3. TRBV21-1 is shown as a pseudogene. CDR3 length equals 15 residues. The CDR3 DNA sequence: TGTGCCAGCAGTGGGGGGGGACACCATGGAAACACCATATATTTT. It translates to CASSGGGHHGNTIYF.

This chain uses TRBV9 with TRBJ1-2; no clear D gene. The V end was cut by 0 bases, the J end by 8 bases, with 14 bases between. This CDR3 spans 14 amino acids. The germline V gene encodes CDR1 SGDLS and CDR2 YYNGEE. The DNA for the CDR3 is TGTGCCAGCAGCGTAGCTCAGGAGGCCGCGGGCTACACCTTC. This gives the protein CASSVAQEAAGYTF.

The DNA for the CDR3 is TGTGCCAGCAGTTTGGACAGCCAGATCAACAATCAGCCCCAGCATTTT. It specifies CASSLDSQINNQPQHF. The rearrangement joins TRBV2 to TRBJ1-5, with a weak D call TRBD1 (6 bases). V was clipped by 5 bases and J by 3 bases, with 17 bases between them. Germline CDR1 and CDR2: SNHLY and FYNNEI. The CDR3 covers 16 residues. Filled out from reference TRBV2 and TRBJ1-5, the complete variable domain reads EPEVTQTPSHQVTQMGQEVILRCVPISNHLYFYWYRQILGQKVEFLVSFYNNEISEKSEIFDDQFSVERPDGSNFTLKIRSTKLEDSAMYFCASSLDSQINNQPQHFGDGTRLSIL.

The chain carries TRBV11-1 and TRBJ1-2; D unclear. Germline V gene lookup returns CDR1 SGHAT and CDR2 FQDESV (reference sequence). The V and J ends lost 4 bases and 3 bases respectively, with 15 bases between them. The CDR3 totals 15 residues. CDR3 amino acids: CASSSGRTIDYGYTF. The CDR3, as DNA: TGTGCCAGCAGCTCTGGGCGGACGATCGACTATGGCTACACCTTC.

This chain uses TRBV19 with TRBJ1-4; a possible D gene is TRBD1 (6 bases). The CDR3 consists of 16 residues. Trimming shortened V by 5 bases and J by 6 bases, and 19 bases separated the two germline ends. Germline V gives CDR1 LNHDA, CDR2 SQIVND (reference sequence). The CDR3 nucleotides read TGTGCCAGTAGTCTAAATCGGGGGCGTTTCTATGAAAAACTGTTTTTT. It yields the protein CASSLNRGRFYEKLFF. Filled out from reference TRBV19 and TRBJ1-4, the complete variable domain reads DGGITQSPKYLFRKEGQNVTLSCEQNLNHDAMYWYRQDPGQGLRLIYYSQIVNDFQKGDIAEGYSVSREKKESFPLTVTSAQKNPTAFYLCASSLNRGRFYEKLFFGSGTQLSVL.

The chain is built from TRBV18 and TRBJ2-1, with a weak D call TRBD2 (6 bases). V dropped 5 bases and J dropped 1 base, with 12 bases sitting between them. The CDR3 has 15 amino acids. The germline V gene has CDR1 KGHSH and CDR2 LQKENI. The CDR3 DNA sequence: TGTGCCAGCTCAAGCTTTAGCGGTTCCTACAATGAGCAGTTCTTC. Its translation is CASSSFSGSYNEQFF.

V gene TRBV6-5 combines with J gene TRBJ2-2; D gene unclear. The CDR3 runs to 13 residues. Germline assignment: CDR1 MNHEY and CDR2 SVGAGI. V gave up 4 bases and J gave up 3 bases, with 6 bases separating them. CDR3 nucleotide sequence: TGTGCCAGCAGTTTACTGGACACCGGGGAGCTGTTTTTT. Amino acids: CASSLLDTGELFF.

The chain uses TRBV19 and TRBJ2-1, with 9 bases lining up with TRBD2. V lost 6 bases, J lost 6 bases, and 24 bases stayed unmatched. The CDR3 contains 20 residues. Per the germline V gene, CDR1 is LNHDA and CDR2 is SQIVND (reference sequence). The CDR3 coding sequence is TGTGCCAGTAGACCCACACTCGGAGGGCGAAATAGCGGGAGTAGCAATGAGCAGTTCTTC. It encodes CASRPTLGGRNSGSSNEQFF.

The V call is TRBV2, the J call TRBJ2-5; maybe TRBD2 (6 bases). V shed 7 bases and J shed 1 base, with 16 bases lying between them. Germline loops: CDR1 SNHLY, CDR2 FYNNEI. The CDR3 loop spans 15 amino acids. CDR3 in amino acids: CASNYGRPIQETQYF. DNA of the CDR3: TGTGCCAGCAATTATGGGAGGCCAATCCAAGAGACCCAGTACTTC.

The V call is TRBV28, the J call TRBJ1-2; 9 nucleotides agree with TRBD1. CDR1 is MDHEN and CDR2 is SYDVKM in the germline V gene. Unmatched junction bases numbered 1, after V lost 8 bases and J lost 0 bases. The CDR3 is 13 residues long. CDR3 DNA sequence: TGTGCCAGCGGACAGGGGACTAACTATGGCTACACCTTC. Its translation is CASGQGTNYGYTF.

This clone was detected once. The rearrangement links TRBV5-1 to TRBJ2-3; D may be TRBD1 (5 bases). Trimming cost V 0 bases and J 6 bases, with 14 bases left between them. Germline CDR1 is SGHRS and CDR2 is YFSETQ. CDR3 length: 15 residues. This CDR3 is CASSLAQAVVDTQYF. As DNA, the CDR3 is TGCGCCAGCAGCTTGGCACAGGCTGTTGTGGATACGCAGTATTTT.

This clone was counted once. This chain joins TRBV10-1 and TRBJ2-7; 9 bases match TRBD1. Germline V gene sequence: CDR1 WNHNN, CDR2 SYGVQD (reference sequence). The V segment lost 6 bases and the J segment 5 bases; nucleotides outside the gene matches: 5. The CDR3 is 13 residues long. The CDR3 nucleotides read TGCGCCAGCAGCCAACAGGGGGCTCACGAGCAGTACTTC. This sequence encodes CASSQQGAHEQYF.

This clone was seen only once. V usage is TRBV27 and J usage is TRBJ2-3; possibly TRBD1 for D (5 bases). CDR1 is MNHEY, CDR2 SMNVEV, per germline (reference sequence). The CDR3 totals 17 residues. With 1 base removed from V and 4 bases from J, the gap between germline ends came to 18 bases. The DNA of the CDR3 is TGTGCCAGCAGTTTATGGGGCCAGCCTCAGGTCCCAGATACGCAGTATTTT. It translates to CASSLWGQPQVPDTQYF.

V and J are TRBV7-9 and TRBJ2-3; D ambiguous. The CDR3 has 13 residues. V was clipped by 2 bases and J by 3 bases, with 6 bases between them. The V gene's germline CDR1 is SEHNR and CDR2 FQNEAQ (reference sequence). DNA for the CDR3: TGTGCCAGCAGCTTAAAAGCGACAGATACGCAGTATTTT. Protein: CASSLKATDTQYF.

The V and J genes are TRBV14 and TRBJ1-1, with 7 bases aligning to TRBD1. Germline V gene sequence: CDR1 SGHDN, CDR2 FVKESK. CDR3 length equals 16 residues. V trimming: 1 base; J trimming: 0 bases; junction bases outside the gene matches: 5. CDR3 sequence (DNA): TGTGCCAGCAGCCAAGCGACAGGGACTATGAACACTGAAGCTTTCTTT. This codes for CASSQATGTMNTEAFF.

V usage is TRBV28 and J usage is TRBJ2-2; no firm D call. The CDR3 runs 17 residues. Germline CDR1 reads MDHEN; CDR2 reads SYDVKM. The V and J ends lost 6 bases and 4 bases respectively, with 21 bases between them. CDR3 sequence (DNA): TGTGCCAGCAGCCTGTTCGTCGTCCGGAGAGGCACCGGGGAGCTGTTTTTT. It encodes CASSLFVVRRGTGELFF.

The chain recombines TRBV9 with TRBJ1-3; TRBD1 agrees at 7 bases. J gave up 1 base and V 0 bases, and 7 bases lay outside the gene matches. Germline-derived CDR1 and CDR2 are SGDLS and YYNGEE. The CDR3 contains 17 residues. In DNA, the CDR3 is TGTGCCAGCAGCGTAGGAGGGGACAGAAGATCTGGAAACACCATATATTTT. The encoded protein is CASSVGGDRRSGNTIYF.

This chain uses TRBV28 with TRBJ2-2, with 7 nucleotides matching TRBD2. CDR3 size: 12 residues. The J segment lost 5 bases and the V segment lost 9 bases, leaving 3 bases of the junction unmatched. The V gene's germline CDR1 is MDHEN and CDR2 SYDVKM. The CDR3 protein is CASQAGTGELFF. The CDR3 DNA reads as TGTGCCAGTCAAGCGGGAACCGGGGAGCTGTTTTTT.

The chain carries TRBV5-1 and TRBJ2-2, with a tentative D call TRBD2 (5 bases). Germline V CDR1 and CDR2: SGHRS, YFSETQ. Deletions cut 4 bases from V and 2 bases from J, with 18 bases between. The length of the CDR3 is 17 residues. CDR3 sequence (DNA): TGCGCCAGCAGCCTTTCGGGATTTCGACTTAACACCGGGGAGCTGTTTTTT. This codes for CASSLSGFRLNTGELFF.

This sequence joins TRBV5-4 and TRBJ2-1; 14 nucleotides agree with TRBD2. This CDR3 spans 16 amino acids. The V and J ends lost 0 bases and 9 bases, in that order; junction bases with no gene match: 5. Germline CDR1 reads SGHNT; CDR2 reads YYREEE (reference sequence). The CDR3 DNA is TGTGCCAGCAGCTTGGGGGGACTAGCGGGAGCAGTTGAGCAGTTCTTC. Residues: CASSLGGLAGAVEQFF. Full variable domain (remainder filled in from reference TRBV5-4 and TRBJ2-1): ETGVTQSPTHLIKTRGQQVTLRCSSQSGHNTVSWYQQALGQGPQFIFQYYREEENGRGNFPPRFSGLQFPNYSSELNVNALELDDSALYLCASSLGGLAGAVEQFFGPGTRLTVL.

This sequence joins TRBV30 and TRBJ2-1; maybe TRBD1 (5 bases). The CDR3 contains 16 residues. V gave up 3 bases and J gave up 2 bases, with 17 bases separating them. Germline V gene data show CDR1 as GTSNPN and CDR2 as SVGIG (reference sequence). The CDR3 reads CAWRFGHTLAYNEQFF. In DNA, the CDR3 is TGTGCCTGGAGGTTCGGACATACCCTCGCCTACAATGAGCAGTTCTTC.

The chain uses TRBV6-5 and TRBJ1-5; D remains unclear. V lost 6 bases and J 1 base, leaving 10 bases between the germline ends. CDR3 length: 14 residues. Germline CDR1 is MNHEY and CDR2 is SVGAGI. The CDR3 is CASSFRPSNQPQHF. CDR3 nucleotides: TGTGCCAGCAGCTTTAGGCCCAGCAATCAGCCCCAGCATTTT.

This clone was found once. V gene TRBV2 combines with J gene TRBJ2-5; 9 bases agree with TRBD1. Germline V gene sequence: CDR1 SNHLY, CDR2 FYNNEI. Germline trimming cut 3 bases from V and 5 bases from J; bases unmatched to any gene: 4. The CDR3 covers 14 residues. The CDR3: CASSEGQGWETQYF. DNA of the CDR3: TGTGCCAGCAGTGAGGGACAGGGTTGGGAGACCCAGTACTTC.